The 13 T cell receptor beta chains below were found in one sample sequenced in a study of blood T cells in healthy people across ages. Together with a sample-barcoded 5' primer, a J-beta primer mix was included in a second PCR lasting about 6 to 11 cycles. TCRdb analysed the 5' RACE reads with MiXCR anew, one entry per CDR3 protein. The repertoire holds 710,000 or so distinct CDR3 sequences, with 22% as singletons. Specimen: blood. The receptors were sampled from a man aged 65 to 79 in good health.

In its sample, this clonotype was seen a few times. The V and J genes are TRBV5-1 and TRBJ2-1; D perhaps matches TRBD2 (7 bases). The CDR3 covers 15 residues. Germline CDR1 is SGHRS and CDR2 is YFSETQ. Trimming took off 2 bases at V and 9 bases at J, with 18 bases between the two ends. DNA of the CDR3: TGCGCCAGCAGCTTAGGGGGACTACCTATGGGTGAGCAGTTCTTC. It translates to CASSLGGLPMGEQFF. The variable domain in full, with the rest retrieved from reference TRBV5-1 and TRBJ2-1, is KAGVTQTPRYLIKTRGQQVTLSCSPISGHRSVSWYQQTPGQGLQFLFEYFSETQRNKGNFPGRFSGRQFSNSRSEMNVSTLELGDSALYLCASSLGGLPMGEQFFGPGTRLTVL.

The chain is built from TRBV20-1 and TRBJ2-7, with 8 nucleotides matching TRBD2. Germline V gene data show CDR1 as DFQATT and CDR2 as SNEGSKA (reference sequence). CDR3 length: 15 residues. With V trimmed by 5 bases and J by 7 bases, 16 bases remained unmatched. The CDR3 region is CSAPYSGTLSGEQYF. CDR3 bases: TGCAGTGCTCCGTATAGCGGGACCCTCAGTGGGGAGCAGTACTTC.

The V and J genes are TRBV28 and TRBJ2-5; TRBD1 or TRBD2 may be the D gene (5 bases each). Germline CDR1 is MDHEN and CDR2 is SYDVKM. V gave up 7 bases and J gave up 5 bases, with 14 bases separating them. This CDR3 region has 13 residues. CDR3 sequence (DNA): TGTGCCAGCAAGAGGGGTCGGAGGGAGACCCAGTACTTC. Protein product: CASKRGRRETQYF.

The chain has TRBV20-1 and TRBJ2-1; 12 nucleotides line up with TRBD2. The CDR3 loop spans 16 amino acids. The germline gives CDR1 DFQATT, CDR2 SNEGSKA (reference sequence). The V gene end was trimmed by 5 bases and the J gene end by 5 bases; junction bases not matched to a gene: 10. In nucleotides, the CDR3 is TGCAGTGCTTTTGAGACTAGCGGGGGCTTGCACAATGAGCAGTTCTTC. Translated, it gives CSAFETSGGLHNEQFF.

This clonotype occurred a few times. This rearrangement joins TRBV5-1 to TRBJ1-2, with D possibly being TRBD1 (5 bases). CDR3 length: 13 residues. The germline gives CDR1 SGHRS, CDR2 YFSETQ. The V end lost 3 bases, the J end lost 4 bases, and 10 bases lay between the germline ends. The CDR3 nucleotides read TGCGCCAGCAGCTCAGGGAATGGCTATGGCTACACCTTC. This encodes CASSSGNGYGYTF.

This clonotype was seen a handful of times. The rearrangement joins TRBV5-1 to TRBJ2-3; TRBD2 matches at 10 bases. Germline CDR1 and CDR2: SGHRS and YFSETQ. This CDR3 is 16 amino acids long. V shed 6 bases and J 2 bases; nucleotides not matched to a gene: 9. The CDR3 DNA follows: TGCGCCAGCACCAAACTAGCGGGAACCAACACAGATACGCAGTATTTT. It encodes CASTKLAGTNTDTQYF.

This clonotype occurred many times. This rearrangement joins TRBV14 to TRBJ2-1; tentatively, D is TRBD1 (6 bases). Trimming cost V 3 bases and J 7 bases, with 13 bases left between them. From germline, CDR1 is SGHDN and CDR2 FVKESK. The CDR3 contains 14 residues. The CDR3 DNA follows: TGTGCCAGCAGCCAGGACAGAGCTTTGAATGAGCAGTTCTTC. This encodes CASSQDRALNEQFF.

This clonotype was seen more than once but under ten times. The V and J genes are TRBV7-7 and TRBJ2-1; possibly TRBD2 for D (5 bases). V dropped 6 bases and J dropped 5 bases, with 11 bases sitting between them. This CDR3 spans 13 amino acids. Germline loops: CDR1 SSHAT, CDR2 FNYEAQ (reference sequence). The CDR3 bases are TGTGCCAGCAGTCTGGGAGAAAACAATGAGCAGTTCTTC. Translation gives CASSLGENNEQFF.

The V gene is TRBV2, the J gene TRBJ2-1, with 14 bases aligning to TRBD2. The CDR3 has 16 residues. The germline V gene encodes CDR1 SNHLY and CDR2 FYNNEI. J gave up 2 bases and V 3 bases, and 0 bases lay outside the gene matches. DNA for the CDR3: TGTGCCAGCAGTGAGACTAGCGGGAGGGCCTACAATGAGCAGTTCTTC. Translated, it gives CASSETSGRAYNEQFF. Using reference TRBV2 and TRBJ2-1 for the parts outside the CDR3, the full variable domain is EPEVTQTPSHQVTQMGQEVILRCVPISNHLYFYWYRQILGQKVEFLVSFYNNEISEKSEIFDDQFSVERPDGSNFTLKIRSTKLEDSAMYFCASSETSGRAYNEQFFGPGTRLTVL.

The sample holds a few counts of this clonotype. The chain joins TRBV15 to TRBJ1-4; no clear D gene. The length of the CDR3 is 15 residues. Trimming took 1 base from V and 0 from J, leaving 6 bases between them. Germline CDR1 and CDR2: LNHNV and YYDKDF (reference sequence). CDR3 amino acids: CATSRVAATNEKLFF. CDR3 nucleotides: TGTGCCACCAGCAGAGTTGCAGCAACTAATGAAAAACTGTTTTTT.

The chain couples TRBV5-5 to TRBJ2-5; 12 nucleotides agree with TRBD2. V shed 4 bases, J shed 13 bases, and the junction held 14 bases outside the gene matches. The CDR3 covers 15 residues. The germline V gene has CDR1 SGHKS and CDR2 YYEKEE (reference sequence). CDR3 bases: TGTGCCAGCAGCCTTGGAGGACTAGCGGGGACTCTGACGTACTTC. Encoded protein: CASSLGGLAGTLTYF. Full variable domain (outside the CDR3, taken from reference TRBV5-5 and TRBJ2-5): DAGVTQSPTHLIKTRGQQVTLRCSPISGHKSVSWYQQVLGQGPQFIFQYYEKEERGRGNFPDRFSARQFPNYSSELNVNALLLGDSALYLCASSLGGLAGTLTYFGPGTRLLVL.

This sequence joins TRBV7-9 and TRBJ2-3; D uncertain. The V end was cut by 10 bases, the J end by 6 bases, with 11 bases between. There are 11 residues in the CDR3. Germline V CDR1 and CDR2: SEHNR, FQNEAQ (reference sequence). The CDR3 coding sequence is TGTGCCACCAGTCTCCGGGATACGCAGTATTTT. The encoded protein is CATSLRDTQYF.

This clonotype was counted a few times. The J gene is TRBJ1-2, the V gene TRBV7-9; 9 nucleotides align to TRBD1. CDR3 size: 17 residues. The germline V gene encodes CDR1 SEHNR and CDR2 FQNEAQ (reference sequence). J was trimmed by 2 bases and V by 4 bases; bases with no gene match: 11. This CDR3 reads CASSSADGTGYNYGYTF. The CDR3 nucleotides read TGTGCCAGCAGCTCGGCCGACGGGACAGGGTACAACTATGGCTACACCTTC.